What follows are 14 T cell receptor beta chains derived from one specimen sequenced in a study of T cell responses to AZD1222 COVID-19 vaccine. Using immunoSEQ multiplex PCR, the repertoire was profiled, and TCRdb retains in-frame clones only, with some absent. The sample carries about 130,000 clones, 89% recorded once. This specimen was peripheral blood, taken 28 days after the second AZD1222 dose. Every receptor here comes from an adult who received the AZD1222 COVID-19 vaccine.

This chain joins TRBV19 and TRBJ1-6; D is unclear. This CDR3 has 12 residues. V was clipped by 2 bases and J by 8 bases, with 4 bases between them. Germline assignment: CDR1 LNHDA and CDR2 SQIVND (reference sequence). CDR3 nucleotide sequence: TGTGCCAGTAGTATATATGATTCACCCCTCCACTTT. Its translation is CASSIYDSPLHF.

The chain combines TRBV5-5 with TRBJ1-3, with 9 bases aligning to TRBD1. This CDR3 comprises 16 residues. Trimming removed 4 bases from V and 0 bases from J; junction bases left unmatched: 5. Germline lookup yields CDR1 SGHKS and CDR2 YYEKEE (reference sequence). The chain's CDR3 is CASSPGTGTSGNTIYF. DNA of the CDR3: TGTGCCAGCAGCCCCGGGACAGGGACCTCTGGAAACACCATATATTTT.

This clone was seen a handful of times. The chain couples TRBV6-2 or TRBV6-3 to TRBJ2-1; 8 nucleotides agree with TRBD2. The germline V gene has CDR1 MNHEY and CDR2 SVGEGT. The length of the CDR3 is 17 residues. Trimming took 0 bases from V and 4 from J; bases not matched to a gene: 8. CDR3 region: CASSYSPSGGLYNEQFF. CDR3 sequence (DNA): TGTGCCAGCAGTTACTCGCCCAGCGGGGGACTATACAATGAGCAGTTCTTC.

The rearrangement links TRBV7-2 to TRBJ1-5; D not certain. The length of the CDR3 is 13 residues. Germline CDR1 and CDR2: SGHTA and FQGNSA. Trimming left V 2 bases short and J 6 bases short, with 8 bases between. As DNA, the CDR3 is TGTGCCAGCAGCTTAAAAGCGGGTCAGCCCCAGCATTTT. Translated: CASSLKAGQPQHF.

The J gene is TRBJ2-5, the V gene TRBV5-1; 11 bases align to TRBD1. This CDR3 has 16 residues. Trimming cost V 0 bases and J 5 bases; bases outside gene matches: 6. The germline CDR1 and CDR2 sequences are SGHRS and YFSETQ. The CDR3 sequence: CASSLGTGGLRETQYF. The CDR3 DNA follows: TGCGCCAGCAGCTTGGGGACAGGGGGCCTTCGGGAGACCCAGTACTTC. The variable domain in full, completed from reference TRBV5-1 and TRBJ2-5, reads KAGVTQTPRYLIKTRGQQVTLSCSPISGHRSVSWYQQTPGQGLQFLFEYFSETQRNKGNFPGRFSGRQFSNSRSEMNVSTLELGDSALYLCASSLGTGGLRETQYFGPGTRLLVL.

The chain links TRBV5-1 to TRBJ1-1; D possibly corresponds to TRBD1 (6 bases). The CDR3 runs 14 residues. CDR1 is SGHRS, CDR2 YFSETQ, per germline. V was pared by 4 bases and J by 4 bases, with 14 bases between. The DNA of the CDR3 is TGCGCCAGCAGCAATGACAGGAGCGGCACTGAAGCTTTCTTT. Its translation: CASSNDRSGTEAFF.

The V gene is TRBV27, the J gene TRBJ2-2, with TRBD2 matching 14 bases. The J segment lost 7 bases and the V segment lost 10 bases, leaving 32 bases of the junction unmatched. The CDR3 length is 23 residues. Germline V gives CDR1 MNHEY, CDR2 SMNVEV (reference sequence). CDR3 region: CATSVPGTGAKTPGLAGVGELFF. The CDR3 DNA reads TGTGCCACCTCCGTCCCAGGGACAGGGGCGAAGACTCCGGGACTAGCGGGAGTCGGGGAGCTGTTTTTT.

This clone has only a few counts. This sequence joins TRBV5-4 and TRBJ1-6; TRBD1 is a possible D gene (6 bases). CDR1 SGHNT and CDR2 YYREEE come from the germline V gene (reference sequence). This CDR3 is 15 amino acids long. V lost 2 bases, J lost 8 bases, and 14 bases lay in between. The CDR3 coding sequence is TGTGCCAGCAGCTTTCAACAGGGAAGTGATTCACCCCTCCACTTT. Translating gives CASSFQQGSDSPLHF.

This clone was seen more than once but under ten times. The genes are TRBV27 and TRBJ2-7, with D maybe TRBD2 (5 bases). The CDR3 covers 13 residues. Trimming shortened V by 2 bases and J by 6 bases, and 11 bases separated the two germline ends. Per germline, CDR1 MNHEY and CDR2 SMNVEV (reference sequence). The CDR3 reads CASSLTRPGEQYF. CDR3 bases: TGTGCCAGCAGTTTAACTAGACCGGGCGAGCAGTACTTC.

The CDR3 DNA reads TGTGCCACCAGCAGAGATAGGAGTCAGGGGGCTTTCTTT. Its translation: CATSRDRSQGAFF. The chain carries TRBV15 and TRBJ1-1; weak D call: TRBD1 (6 bases). V lost 0 bases to trimming and J lost 11 bases, with 13 bases between them. Germline CDR1 is LNHNV and CDR2 is YYDKDF (reference sequence). This CDR3 is 13 amino acids long.

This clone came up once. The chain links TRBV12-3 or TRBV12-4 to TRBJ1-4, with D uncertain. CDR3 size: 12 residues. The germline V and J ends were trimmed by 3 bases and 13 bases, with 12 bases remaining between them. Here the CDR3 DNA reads TGTGCCAGCAGTTTTTTAGAAGGGAGACTGTTTTTT. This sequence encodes CASSFLEGRLFF.

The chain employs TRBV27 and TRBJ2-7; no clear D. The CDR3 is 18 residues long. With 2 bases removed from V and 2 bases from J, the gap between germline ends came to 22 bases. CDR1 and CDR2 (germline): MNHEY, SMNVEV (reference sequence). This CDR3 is CASSLGIWYALGAYEQYF. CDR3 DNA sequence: TGTGCCAGCAGTTTAGGGATTTGGTACGCTCTGGGCGCCTACGAGCAGTACTTC.

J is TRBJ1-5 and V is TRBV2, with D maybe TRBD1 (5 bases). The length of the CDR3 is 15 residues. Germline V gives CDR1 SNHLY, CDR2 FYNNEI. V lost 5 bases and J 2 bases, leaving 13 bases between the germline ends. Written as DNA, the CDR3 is TGTGCCAGCAGTCATAACCGGGGCGGCAATCAGCCCCAGCATTTT. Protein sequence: CASSHNRGGNQPQHF.

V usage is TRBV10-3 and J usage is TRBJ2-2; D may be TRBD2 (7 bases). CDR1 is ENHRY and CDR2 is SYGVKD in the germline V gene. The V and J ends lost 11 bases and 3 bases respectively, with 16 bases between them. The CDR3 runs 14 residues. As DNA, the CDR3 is TGTGCCGCGGCGGAGGGGGGGCACACCGGGGAGCTGTTTTTT. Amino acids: CAAAEGGHTGELFF.